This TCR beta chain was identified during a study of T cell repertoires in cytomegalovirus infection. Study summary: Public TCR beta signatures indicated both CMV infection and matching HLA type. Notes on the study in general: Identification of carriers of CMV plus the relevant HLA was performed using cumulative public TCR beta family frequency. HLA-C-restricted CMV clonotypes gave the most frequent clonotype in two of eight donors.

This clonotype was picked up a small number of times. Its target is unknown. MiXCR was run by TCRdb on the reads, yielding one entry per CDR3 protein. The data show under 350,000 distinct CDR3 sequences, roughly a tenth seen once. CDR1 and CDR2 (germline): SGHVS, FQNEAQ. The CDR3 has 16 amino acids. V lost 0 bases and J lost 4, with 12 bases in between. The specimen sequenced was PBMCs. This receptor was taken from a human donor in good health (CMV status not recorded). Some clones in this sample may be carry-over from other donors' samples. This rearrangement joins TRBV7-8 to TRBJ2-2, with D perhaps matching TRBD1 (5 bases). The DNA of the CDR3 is TGTGCCAGCAGCTTAGCGCCCAGGGCCCTCACCGGGGAGCTGTTTTTT. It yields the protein CASSLAPRALTGELFF.